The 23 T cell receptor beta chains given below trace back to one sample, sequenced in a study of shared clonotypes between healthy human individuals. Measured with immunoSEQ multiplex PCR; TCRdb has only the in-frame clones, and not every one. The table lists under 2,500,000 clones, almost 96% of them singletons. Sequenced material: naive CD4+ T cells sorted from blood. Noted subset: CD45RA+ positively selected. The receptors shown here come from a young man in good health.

CDR3 DNA: TGTGCCGCAACAGGGGGCAGGGTTGACATTCAGTACTTC. Amino acid sequence: CAATGGRVDIQYF. The chain has TRBV30 and TRBJ2-4, with TRBD1 matching 9 bases. The germline CDR1 and CDR2 sequences are GTSNPN and SVGIG (reference sequence). The CDR3 has 13 residues. Trimming removed 8 bases from V and 8 bases from J; junction bases left unmatched: 10. The full variable domain, its missing parts supplied by reference TRBV30 and TRBJ2-4, is SQTIHQWPATLVQPVGSPLSLECTVEGTSNPNLYWYRQAAGRGLQLLFYSVGIGQISSEVPQNLSASRPQDRQFILSSKKLLLSDSGFYLCAATGGRVDIQYFGAGTRLSVL.

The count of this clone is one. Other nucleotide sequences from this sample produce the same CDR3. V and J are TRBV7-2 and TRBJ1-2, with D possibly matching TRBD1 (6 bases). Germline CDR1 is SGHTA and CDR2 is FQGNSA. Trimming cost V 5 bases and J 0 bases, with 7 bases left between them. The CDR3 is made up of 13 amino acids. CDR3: CASSRDTNYGYTF. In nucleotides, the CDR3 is TGTGCCAGCAGCCGGGACACTAACTATGGCTACACCTTC.

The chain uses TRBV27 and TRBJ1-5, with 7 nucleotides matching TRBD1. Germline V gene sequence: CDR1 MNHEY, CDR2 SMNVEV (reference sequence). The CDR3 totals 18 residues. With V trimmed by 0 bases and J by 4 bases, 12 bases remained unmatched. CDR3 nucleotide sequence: TGTGCCAGCAGTTTATCCATCAGGGACAGCGAGTTGAATCAGCCCCAGCATTTT. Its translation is CASSLSIRDSELNQPQHF.

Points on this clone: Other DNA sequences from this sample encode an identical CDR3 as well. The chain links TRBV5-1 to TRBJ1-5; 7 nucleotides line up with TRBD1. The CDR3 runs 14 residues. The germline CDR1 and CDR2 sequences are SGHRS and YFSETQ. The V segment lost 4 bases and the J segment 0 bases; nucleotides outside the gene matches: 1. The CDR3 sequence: CASSRDSSNQPQHF. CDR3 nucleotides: TGCGCCAGCAGCCGGGACAGTAGCAATCAGCCCCAGCATTTT.

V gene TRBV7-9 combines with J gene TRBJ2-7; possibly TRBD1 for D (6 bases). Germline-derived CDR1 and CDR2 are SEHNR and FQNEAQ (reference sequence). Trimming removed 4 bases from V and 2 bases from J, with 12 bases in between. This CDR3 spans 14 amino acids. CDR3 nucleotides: TGTGCCAGCAGCTCCCGCAGGGGAGCCTACGAGCAGTACTTC. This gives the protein CASSSRRGAYEQYF.

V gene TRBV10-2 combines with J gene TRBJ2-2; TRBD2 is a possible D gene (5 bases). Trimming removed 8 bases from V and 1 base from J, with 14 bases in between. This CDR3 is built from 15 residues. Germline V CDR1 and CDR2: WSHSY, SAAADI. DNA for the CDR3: TGCGCCAGCGGAGGCCCCGCTCGGAACACCGGGGAGCTGTTTTTT. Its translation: CASGGPARNTGELFF.

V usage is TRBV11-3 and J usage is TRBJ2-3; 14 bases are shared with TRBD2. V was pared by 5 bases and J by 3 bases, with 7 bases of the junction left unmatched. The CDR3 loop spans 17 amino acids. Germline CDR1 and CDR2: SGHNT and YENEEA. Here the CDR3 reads CASSVGLAGEGTDTQYF. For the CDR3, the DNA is TGTGCCAGCAGCGTGGGACTAGCGGGAGAAGGGACAGATACGCAGTATTTT.

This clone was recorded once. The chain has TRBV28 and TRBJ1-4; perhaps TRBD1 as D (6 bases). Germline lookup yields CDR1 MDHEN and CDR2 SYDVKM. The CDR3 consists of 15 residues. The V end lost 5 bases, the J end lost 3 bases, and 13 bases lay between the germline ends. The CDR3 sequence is CASSAQGGSNEKLFF. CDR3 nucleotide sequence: TGTGCCAGCAGTGCACAGGGAGGATCTAATGAAAAACTGTTTTTT. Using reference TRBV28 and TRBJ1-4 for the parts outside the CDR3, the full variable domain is DVKVTQSSRYLVKRTGEKVFLECVQDMDHENMFWYRQDPGLGLRLIYFSYDVKMKEKGDIPEGYSVSREKKERFSLILESASTNQTSMYLCASSAQGGSNEKLFFGSGTQLSVL.

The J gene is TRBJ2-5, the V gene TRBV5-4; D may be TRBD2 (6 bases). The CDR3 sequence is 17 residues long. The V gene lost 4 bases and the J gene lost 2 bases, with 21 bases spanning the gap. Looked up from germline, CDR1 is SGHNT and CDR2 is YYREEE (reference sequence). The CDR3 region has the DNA TGTGCCAGCAGCCCACGGGACTCGGGGATATCACAAGAGACCCAGTACTTC. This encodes CASSPRDSGISQETQYF.

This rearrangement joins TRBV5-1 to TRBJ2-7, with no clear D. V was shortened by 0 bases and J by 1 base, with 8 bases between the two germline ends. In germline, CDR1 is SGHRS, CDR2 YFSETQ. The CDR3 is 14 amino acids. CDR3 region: CASSLGQDSYEQYF. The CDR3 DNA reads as TGCGCCAGCAGCTTGGGGCAGGATTCCTACGAGCAGTACTTC.

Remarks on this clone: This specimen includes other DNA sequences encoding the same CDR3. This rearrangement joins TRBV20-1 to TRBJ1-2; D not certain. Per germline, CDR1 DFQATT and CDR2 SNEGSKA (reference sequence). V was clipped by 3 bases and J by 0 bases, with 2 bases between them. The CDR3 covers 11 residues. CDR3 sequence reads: CSARSNYGYTF. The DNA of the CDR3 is TGCAGTGCTAGGTCTAACTATGGCTACACCTTC.

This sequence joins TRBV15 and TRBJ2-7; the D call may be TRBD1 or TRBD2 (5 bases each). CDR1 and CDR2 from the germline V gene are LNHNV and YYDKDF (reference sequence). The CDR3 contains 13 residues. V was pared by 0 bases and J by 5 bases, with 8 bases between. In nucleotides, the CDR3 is TGTGCCACCAGCAGAGATTTGGGGGACGAGCAGTACTTC. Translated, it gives CATSRDLGDEQYF.

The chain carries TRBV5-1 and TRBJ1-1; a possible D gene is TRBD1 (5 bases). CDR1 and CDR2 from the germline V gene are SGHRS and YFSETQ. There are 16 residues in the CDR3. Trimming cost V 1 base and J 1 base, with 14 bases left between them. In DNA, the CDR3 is TGCGCCAGCAGCTTGCAGTCGGACATTGGGAACACTGAAGCTTTCTTT. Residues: CASSLQSDIGNTEAFF.

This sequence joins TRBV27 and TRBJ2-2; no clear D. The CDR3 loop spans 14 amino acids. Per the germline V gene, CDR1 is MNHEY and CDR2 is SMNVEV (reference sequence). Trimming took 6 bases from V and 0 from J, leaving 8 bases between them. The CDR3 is CASRLRPNTGELFF. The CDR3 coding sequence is TGTGCCAGCAGATTGAGACCGAACACCGGGGAGCTGTTTTTT.

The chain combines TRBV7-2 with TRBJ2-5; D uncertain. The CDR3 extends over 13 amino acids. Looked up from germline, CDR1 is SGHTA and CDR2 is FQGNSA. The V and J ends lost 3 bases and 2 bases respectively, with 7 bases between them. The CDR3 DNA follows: TGTGCCAGCAGCTTCAACAGTCAAGAGACCCAGTACTTC. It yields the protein CASSFNSQETQYF.

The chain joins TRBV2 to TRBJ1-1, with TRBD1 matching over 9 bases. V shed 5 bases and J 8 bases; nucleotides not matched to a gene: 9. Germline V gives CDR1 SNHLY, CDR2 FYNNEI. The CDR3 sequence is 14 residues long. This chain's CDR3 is CASSPGTGISEAFF. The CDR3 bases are TGTGCCAGCAGTCCCGGGACAGGGATATCCGAAGCTTTCTTT.

The CDR3 bases are TGCGCCAGCAGCCCCCAGGCGAGCGGGAGGGGAATCACAGATACGCAGTATTTT. Amino acids: CASSPQASGRGITDTQYF. V is TRBV5-1 and J is TRBJ2-3; TRBD2 matches 10 bases. After removal of 4 bases from V and 2 bases from J, the junction contained 13 bases not matched to a gene. Germline assignment: CDR1 SGHRS and CDR2 YFSETQ. This CDR3 is 18 amino acids long.

This CDR3 is CASKTGPAGETQYF. The CDR3 bases are TGTGCCAGCAAAACGGGGCCGGCCGGAGAGACCCAGTACTTC. The genes are TRBV7-2 and TRBJ2-5; D tentatively fits TRBD1 or TRBD2 (5 bases each). CDR1 and CDR2 (germline): SGHTA, FQGNSA. The CDR3 loop spans 14 amino acids. V lost 7 bases and J 4 bases, leaving 16 bases between the germline ends.

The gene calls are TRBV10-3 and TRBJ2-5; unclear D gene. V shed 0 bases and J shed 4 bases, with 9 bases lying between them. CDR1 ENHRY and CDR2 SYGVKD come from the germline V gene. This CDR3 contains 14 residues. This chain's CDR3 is CAISESIMRETQYF. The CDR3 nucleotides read TGTGCCATCAGTGAGTCGATTATGAGAGAGACCCAGTACTTC.

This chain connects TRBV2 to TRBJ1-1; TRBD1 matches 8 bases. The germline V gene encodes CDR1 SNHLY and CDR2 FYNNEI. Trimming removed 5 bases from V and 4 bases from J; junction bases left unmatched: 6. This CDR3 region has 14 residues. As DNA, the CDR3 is TGTGCCAGCAGTCCGGACAGGGTGGGCACTGAAGCTTTCTTT. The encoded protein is CASSPDRVGTEAFF.

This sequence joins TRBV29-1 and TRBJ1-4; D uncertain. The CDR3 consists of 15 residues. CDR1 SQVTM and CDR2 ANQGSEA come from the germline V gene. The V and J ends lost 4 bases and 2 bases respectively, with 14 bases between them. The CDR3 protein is CSVVLGSGTNEKLFF. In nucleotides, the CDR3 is TGCAGCGTTGTTCTCGGTTCCGGGACTAATGAAAAACTGTTTTTT.

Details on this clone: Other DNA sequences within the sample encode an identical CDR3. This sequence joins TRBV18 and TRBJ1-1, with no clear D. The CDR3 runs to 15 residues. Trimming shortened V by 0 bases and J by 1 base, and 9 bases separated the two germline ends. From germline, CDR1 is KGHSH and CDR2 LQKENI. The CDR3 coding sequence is TGTGCCAGCTCACCACCGATGGGCCAGAACACTGAAGCTTTCTTT. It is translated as CASSPPMGQNTEAFF.

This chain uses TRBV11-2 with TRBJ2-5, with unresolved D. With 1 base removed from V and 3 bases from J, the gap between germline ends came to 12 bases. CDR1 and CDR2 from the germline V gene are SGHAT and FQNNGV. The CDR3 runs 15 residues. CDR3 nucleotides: TGTGCCAGCAGCTTAGGGGCTAAGGGTGAAGAGACCCAGTACTTC. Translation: CASSLGAKGEETQYF. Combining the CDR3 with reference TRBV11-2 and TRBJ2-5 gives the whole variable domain EAGVAQSPRYKIIEKRQSVAFWCNPISGHATLYWYQQILGQGPKLLIQFQNNGVVDDSQLPKDRFSAERLKGVDSTLKIQPAKLEDSAVYLCASSLGAKGEETQYFGPGTRLLVL.